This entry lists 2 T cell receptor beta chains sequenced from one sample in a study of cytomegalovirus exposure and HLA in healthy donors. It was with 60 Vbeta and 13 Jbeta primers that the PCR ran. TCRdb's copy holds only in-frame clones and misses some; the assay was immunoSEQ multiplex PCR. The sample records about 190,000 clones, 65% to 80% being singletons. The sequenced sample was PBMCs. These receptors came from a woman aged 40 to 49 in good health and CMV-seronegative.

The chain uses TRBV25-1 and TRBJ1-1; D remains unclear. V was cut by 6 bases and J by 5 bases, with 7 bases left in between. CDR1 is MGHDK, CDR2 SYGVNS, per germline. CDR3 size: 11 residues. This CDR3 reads CASRGGTEAFF. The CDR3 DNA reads TGTGCCAGCAGAGGAGGAACTGAAGCTTTCTTT.

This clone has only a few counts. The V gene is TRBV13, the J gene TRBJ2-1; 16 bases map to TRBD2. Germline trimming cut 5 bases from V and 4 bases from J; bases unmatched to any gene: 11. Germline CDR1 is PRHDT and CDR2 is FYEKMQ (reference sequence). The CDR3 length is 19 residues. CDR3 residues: CASSGPGTSGRGLYNEQFF. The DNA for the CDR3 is TGTGCCAGCAGCGGCCCCGGGACTAGCGGGAGGGGCTTATACAATGAGCAGTTCTTC.